The clone carrying this T cell receptor (beta chain) was recorded once. Its matching antigen is unknown. These data belong to a study of Ad26.COV2.S vaccination and SARS-CoV-2 variants. Study-level information: Participants got Ad26.COV2.S intramuscularly, once or twice 56 days apart.

The trim removed 4 bases at V and 8 bases at J, leaving 12 bases unmatched. CDR3 size: 16 residues. Germline lookup yields CDR1 MNHEY and CDR2 SVGAGI. Sample treatment: about 20 received Ad26.COV2.S at low or high dose, single or two shots; about 5 received placebo; per-sample allocation not given. Vaccine and placebo recipients were sampled on day 63 after the first injection. Built on an Ad26 vector, the vaccine expressed Wuhan-strain SARS-CoV-2 spike. Findings of the study overall: Overall T cell responses may have been underestimated by the analyses of TCR breadth and depth.

Sequencing used immunoSEQ multiplex PCR; TCRdb keeps in-frame clones, though not all of them. Here the sample spans 350,000 to 500,000 clones, approximately 92% being singletons. Sequencing used peripheral blood, obtained in a trial of Ad26.COV2.S vaccine versus placebo. The sequence was obtained from a person aged 18-65 years who received the Ad26.COV2.S COVID-19 vaccine or a placebo. V usage is TRBV6-5 and J usage is TRBJ2-1; TRBD1 matches 9 bases. CDR3 coding DNA: TGTGCCAGCAGTTCCCCGAGGACAGGGGTCGGGTATGAGCAGTTCTTC. Its translation is CASSSPRTGVGYEQFF.